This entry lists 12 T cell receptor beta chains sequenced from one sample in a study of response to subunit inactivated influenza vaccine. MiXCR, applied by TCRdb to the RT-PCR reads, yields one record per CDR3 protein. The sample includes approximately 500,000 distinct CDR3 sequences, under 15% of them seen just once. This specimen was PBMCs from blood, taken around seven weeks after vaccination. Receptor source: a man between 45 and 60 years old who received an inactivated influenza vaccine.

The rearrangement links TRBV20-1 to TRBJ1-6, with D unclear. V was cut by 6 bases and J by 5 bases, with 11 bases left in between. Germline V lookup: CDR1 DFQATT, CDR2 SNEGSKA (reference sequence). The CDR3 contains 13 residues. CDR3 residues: CSAVENNNSPLHF. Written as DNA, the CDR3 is TGCAGTGCCGTCGAAAACAATAATTCACCCCTCCACTTT.

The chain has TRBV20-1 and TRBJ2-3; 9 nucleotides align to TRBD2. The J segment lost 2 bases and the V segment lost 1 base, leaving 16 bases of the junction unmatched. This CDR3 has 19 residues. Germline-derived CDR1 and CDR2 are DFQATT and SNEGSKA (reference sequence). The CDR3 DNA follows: TGCAGTGCTAGAGTCTCCTTATTGGCGGGAGGGCCGATCACAGATACGCAGTATTTT. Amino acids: CSARVSLLAGGPITDTQYF.

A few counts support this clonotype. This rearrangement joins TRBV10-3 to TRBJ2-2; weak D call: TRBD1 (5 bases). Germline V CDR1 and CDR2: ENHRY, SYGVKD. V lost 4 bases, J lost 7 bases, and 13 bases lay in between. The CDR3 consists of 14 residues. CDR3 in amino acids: CAISVAGNVGELFF. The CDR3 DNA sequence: TGTGCCATCAGTGTTGCAGGGAACGTCGGGGAGCTGTTTTTT.

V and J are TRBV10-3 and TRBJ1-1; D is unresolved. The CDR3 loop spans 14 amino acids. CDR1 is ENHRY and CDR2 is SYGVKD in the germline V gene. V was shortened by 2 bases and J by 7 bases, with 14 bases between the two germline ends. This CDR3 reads CAISEDRYGFEAFF. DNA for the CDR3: TGTGCCATCAGTGAGGACCGTTACGGTTTTGAAGCTTTCTTT.

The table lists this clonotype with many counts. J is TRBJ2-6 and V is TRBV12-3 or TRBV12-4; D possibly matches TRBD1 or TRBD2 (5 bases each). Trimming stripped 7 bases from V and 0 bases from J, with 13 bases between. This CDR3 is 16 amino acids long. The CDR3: CASNTGRISGANVLTF. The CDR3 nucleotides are TGTGCCAGCAATACGGGACGGATCTCTGGGGCCAACGTCCTGACTTTC.

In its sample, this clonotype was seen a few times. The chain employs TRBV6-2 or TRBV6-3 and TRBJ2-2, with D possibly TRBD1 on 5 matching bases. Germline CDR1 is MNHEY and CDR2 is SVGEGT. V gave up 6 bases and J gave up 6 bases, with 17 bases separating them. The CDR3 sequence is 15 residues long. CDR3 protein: CASSLRQPGAGELFF. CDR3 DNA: TGTGCCAGCAGCCTCCGACAGCCAGGAGCCGGGGAGCTGTTTTTT.

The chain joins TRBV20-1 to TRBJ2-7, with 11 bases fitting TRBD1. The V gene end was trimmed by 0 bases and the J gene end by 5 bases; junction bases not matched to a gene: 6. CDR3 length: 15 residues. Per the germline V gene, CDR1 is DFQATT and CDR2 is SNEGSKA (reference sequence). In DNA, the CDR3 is TGCAGTGCTAGAGATCCCGGACAGGGGGCCCACGAGCAGTACTTC. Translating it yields CSARDPGQGAHEQYF.

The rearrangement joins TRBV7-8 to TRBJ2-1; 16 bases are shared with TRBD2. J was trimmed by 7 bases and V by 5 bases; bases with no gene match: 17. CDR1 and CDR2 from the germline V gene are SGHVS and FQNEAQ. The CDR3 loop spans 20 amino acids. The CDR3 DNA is TGTGCCAGCAGCCCGGGACTAGCGGGAGGGCCCAGCCCGAGAACAAATGAGCAGTTCTTC. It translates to CASSPGLAGGPSPRTNEQFF.

CDR3 DNA sequence: TGTGCCAGCAGTCCTAGCCTGGGAACCCAGTACTTC. It is translated as CASSPSLGTQYF. This chain links TRBV6-5 with TRBJ2-5; maybe TRBD2 (5 bases). V dropped 5 bases and J dropped 8 bases, with 12 bases sitting between them. Germline-derived CDR1 and CDR2 are MNHEY and SVGAGI. This CDR3 has 12 amino acids.

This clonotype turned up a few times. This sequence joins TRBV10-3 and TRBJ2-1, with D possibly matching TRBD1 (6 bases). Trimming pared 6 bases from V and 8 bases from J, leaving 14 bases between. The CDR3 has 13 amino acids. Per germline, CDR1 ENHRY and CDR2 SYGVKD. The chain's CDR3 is CAISGTKADEQFF. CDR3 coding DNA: TGTGCCATCAGCGGGACAAAGGCGGATGAGCAGTTCTTC.

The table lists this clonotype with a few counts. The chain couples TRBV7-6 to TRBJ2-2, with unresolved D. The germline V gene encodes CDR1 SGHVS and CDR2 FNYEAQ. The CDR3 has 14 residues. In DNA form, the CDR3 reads TGTGCAGCGCGGCAGGAAGTCTACGGCGGGGAGCTGTTTTTT. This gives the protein CAARQEVYGGELFF.

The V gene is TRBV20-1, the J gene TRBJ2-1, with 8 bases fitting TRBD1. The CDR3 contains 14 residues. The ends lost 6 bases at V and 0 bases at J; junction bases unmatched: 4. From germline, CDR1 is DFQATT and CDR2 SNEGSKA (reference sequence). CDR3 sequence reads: CSAPRGLSYNEQFF. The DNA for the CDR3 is TGCAGTGCCCCCAGGGGGCTCTCCTACAATGAGCAGTTCTTC.